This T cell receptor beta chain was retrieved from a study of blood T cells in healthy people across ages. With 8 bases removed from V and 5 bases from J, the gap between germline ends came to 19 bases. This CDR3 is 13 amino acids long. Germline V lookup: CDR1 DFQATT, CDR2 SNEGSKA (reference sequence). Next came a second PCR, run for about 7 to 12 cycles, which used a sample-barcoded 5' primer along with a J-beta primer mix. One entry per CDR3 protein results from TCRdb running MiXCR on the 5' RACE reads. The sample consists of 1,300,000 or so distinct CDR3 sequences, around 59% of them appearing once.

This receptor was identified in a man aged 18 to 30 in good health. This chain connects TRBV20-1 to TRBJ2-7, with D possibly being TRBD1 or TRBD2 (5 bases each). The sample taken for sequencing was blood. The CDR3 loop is CSTRGRLLDEQYF. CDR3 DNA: TGCAGTACGAGGGGCAGGCTGCTAGACGAGCAGTACTTC.